The rows below give T cell receptor beta chains drawn from one sample of a study of blood T cell repertoires in COVID-19. TCRdb keeps only in-frame clones here, not all; method: immunoSEQ multiplex PCR. The table has more than 85,000 clones, approximately 92% seen once. Source material: peripheral blood. The receptors derive from a man aged 70 or older with acute or convalescent COVID-19. The conserved cysteine and the conserved F or W are not part of the CDR3 here. Fields, in order: J gene, V gene, CDR3 length, CDR3 protein.

>TRBJ1-2|TRBV5-6|13
ASSLAGELLSGYT
>TRBJ2-1|TRBV6-5|12
ASMTSGYYNEQF
>TRBJ1-5|TRBV30|16
AWSFRDRIGFSNQPQH
>TRBJ1-4|TRBV4-1|12
ASSQWTGTEKLF
>TRBJ2-2|TRBV11-3|13
ASSTRQRNTGELF
>TRBJ1-2|TRBV15|13
ATSPSQGLDRGYT
>TRBJ1-5|TRBV30|14
AWSVPRTGSNQPQH
>TRBJ1-5|TRBV14|11
ASSQDQRQPQH
>TRBJ2-7|TRBV7-2|14
ASSLALAGGTYEQY
>TRBJ2-5|TRBV6-5|13
ASREGLGVGETQY
>TRBJ2-3|TRBV27|13
ASSFGTGGSDTQY
>TRBJ1-2|TRBV5-5|12
ASSMTGGYYGYT
>TRBJ2-2|TRBV11-3|12
ASSRSGNTGELF
>TRBJ2-1|TRBV27|12
ASRKTGTGDEQF
>TRBJ2-6|TRBV29-1|12
SVVFPAGANVLT
>TRBJ1-5|TRBV7-9|14
ASSLAGGAGNQPQH
>TRBJ1-2|TRBV2|11
ASSERAGYGYT
>TRBJ1-5|TRBV21-1|14
ASSKGGFREGQPQH
>TRBJ1-4|TRBV19|12
ASMGGATNEKLF
>TRBJ2-2|TRBV27|15
ASSFLLAGVGTGELF
>TRBJ2-5|TRBV10-3|13
AISDPSGRRETQY
>TRBJ2-1|TRBV18|16
ASSPLPRQGGSYNEQF
>TRBJ2-7|TRBV5-8|11
ASSFSQGDEQY
>TRBJ1-3|TRBV13|14
ASSGTGGYSGNTIY
>TRBJ2-5|TRBV6-5|14
ASSYDQRGLGETQY
>TRBJ2-5|TRBV6-5|12
ASSYQLAKETQY
>TRBJ1-1|TRBV6-6|12
ASSYQSQGAEAF
>TRBJ1-5|TRBV5-6|12
ASSVGQGGRPQH
>TRBJ1-1|TRBV30|11
AYHRVLNTEAF
>TRBJ2-5|TRBV5-6|12
ASSVSSQKETQY
>TRBJ1-6|TRBV10-3|12
AIGGAGLNSPLH
>TRBJ2-7|TRBV28|13
ASSFQRTSGYEQY
>TRBJ2-1|TRBV4-1|15
ASSQGATSGSLGEQF
>TRBJ1-2|TRBV11-3|13
ASSPRMGGESGYT
>TRBJ1-5|TRBV4-1|11
ASRGEGNQPQH
>TRBJ1-6|TRBV11-2|17
ASSSPRDRGDWGDSPLH
>TRBJ2-7|TRBV5-6|12
ASSLAPGSYEQY
>TRBJ2-1|TRBV9|14
ASSVVAGSPGNEQF
>TRBJ1-6|TRBV27|13
ASSLRPGQGVPLH
>TRBJ2-5|TRBV18|14
ASSTDLAGGRETQY
>TRBJ2-7|TRBV15|13
ATSRGGTGYVEQY
>TRBJ2-7|TRBV27|12
ASSLSAGSYEQY
>TRBJ2-7|TRBV6-2/TRBV6-3|12
ASSFPPERYEQY
>TRBJ2-1|TRBV5-4|15
ASSLVGLAGVIGEQF
>TRBJ2-1|TRBV6-2/TRBV6-3|13
ASSSLGQGADEQF
>TRBJ1-2|TRBV6-5|11
ASSSSLRYGYT
>TRBJ1-2|TRBV19|13
ASSHLGTPNYGYT
>TRBJ1-3|TRBV6-1|12
ASSETDTRNTIY
>TRBJ2-1|TRBV6-4|11
ASSDSPGTPQF
>TRBJ2-2|TRBV4-3|15
ASSQGLRAGGTGELF
>TRBJ1-4|TRBV6-5|11
ASSYGPNEKLF
>TRBJ1-2|TRBV6-5|13
ASKFPGQGNYGYT
>TRBJ1-1|TRBV4-3|11
ASSHDRNTEAF
>TRBJ2-7|TRBV6-6|13
ASSPYPAGAYEQY